The 8 T cell receptor beta chains below were found in one sample sequenced in a study of glioma-infiltrating T cells. The iRepertoire nested amplicon-rescue multiplex PCR amplified TCR alpha and beta CDR3s from RNA. Each CDR3 protein is one row after TCRdb ran MiXCR on the multiplex PCR reads. The sample has 300,000 to 400,000 distinct CDR3 sequences, 41% seen once. The sample taken for sequencing was glioma tissue, nonneoplastic brain tissue, or PBMCs (not recorded which). The receptors here all came from a human donor with low-grade glioma or glioblastoma, undergoing nonglioma brain surgery, or in good health (not recorded which).

Remarks on this clonotype: The junction and the germline gene differ at one end; a read error may be behind it. CDR3 DNA: TGTGCCACCAGCACCCTCACTGGGGTCAACGTCCTGACTTTC. Its protein is CATSTLTGVNVLTF. The chain recombines TRBV15 with TRBJ2-6; D is unclear. The CDR3 consists of 14 residues. Per the germline V gene, CDR1 is LNHNV and CDR2 is YYDKDF (reference sequence).

Concerning this clonotype itself: The junction does not match germline at one end; this may be a read error. The chain employs TRBV27 and TRBJ2-2, with D perhaps matching TRBD2 (5 bases). CDR1 is MNHEY and CDR2 is SMNVEV in the germline V gene (reference sequence). The CDR3 spans 17 residues. The CDR3 loop is CASSLLSVGANTGELLF. The CDR3 DNA reads TGTGCCAGCAGTTTACTTAGCGTAGGAGCGAACACCGGGGAGCTGCTTTTT.

The chain has TRBV20-1 and TRBJ1-1, with TRBD1 matching 11 bases. CDR3 length: 13 residues. The V gene end was trimmed by 4 bases and the J gene end by 13 bases; junction bases not matched to a gene: 11. The germline V gene has CDR1 DFQATT and CDR2 SNEGSKA (reference sequence). The CDR3 spells CSAILRDRGYNFF. The CDR3 DNA follows: TGCAGTGCTATCCTCCGGGACAGGGGGTATAATTTCTTT.

In DNA, the CDR3 is TGCGCCAGCAGCCAACCCACAGGAGCTGGAAACACCATATATTTT. Encoded protein: CASSQPTGAGNTIYF. The chain has TRBV4-1 and TRBJ1-3, with a possible D match to TRBD1 (5 bases). Deletions cut 2 bases from V and 2 bases from J, with 10 bases between. This CDR3 is built from 15 residues. Germline V CDR1 and CDR2: MGHRA, YSYEKL.

CDR3 sequence (DNA): TGTGCCAGCACCTCTGAGGGCCGTACGCAGTATTTT. This codes for CASTSEGRTQYF. V gene TRBV12-3 or TRBV12-4 combines with J gene TRBJ2-3; D might be TRBD2 (5 bases). The CDR3 covers 12 residues. Trimming removed 7 bases at V and 8 bases at J, with 13 bases between.

This clonotype was detected only a few times. The chain links TRBV5-1 to TRBJ2-5; TRBD1 aligns across 8 bases. This CDR3 has 16 residues. V was pared by 2 bases and J by 4 bases, with 10 bases of the junction left unmatched. Germline V gene data show CDR1 as SGHRS and CDR2 as YFSETQ. This chain's CDR3 is CASSFRQGLGRETQYF. Written as DNA, the CDR3 is TGCGCCAGCAGCTTCAGACAGGGGTTAGGAAGAGAGACCCAGTACTTC.

Notes on this clonotype: Relative to the germline gene, one junction end is altered; a read error may explain this. This rearrangement joins TRBV15 to TRBJ1-1; D unresolved. CDR3 size: 14 residues. Looked up from germline, CDR1 is LNHNV and CDR2 is YYDKDF (reference sequence). The CDR3 bases are TGTGCCAGCAGCAGAGATCTAACACAGACTGAAGCTTTCTTT. Residues: CASSRDLTQTEAFF.

Worth noting for this clonotype: Lacking the conserved final phenylalanine or tryptophan, this CDR3 likely reflects a read error. The chain couples TRBV20-1 to TRBJ2-7, with a tentative D call TRBD1 (5 bases). The CDR3 covers 12 residues. CDR1 is DFQATT, CDR2 SNEGSKA, per germline (reference sequence). V lost 2 bases to trimming and J lost 5 bases, with 10 bases between them. The CDR3 DNA sequence: TGCAGTGCTAGACGTTGGGGCAACGAGCAGTACCTC. It yields the protein CSARRWGNEQYL.